The present T cell receptor (beta chain) was sequenced within a study of T cells in Graves' hyperthyroidism and ophthalmopathy. TCR beta CDR3 sequences were amplified from RNA transcripts. First-round RT-PCR with HTBI primers amplified the TCR CDR3 region. From the multiplex PCR reads, TCRdb called clonotypes with MiXCR, one entry per CDR3 protein. The profile shows approximately 360,000 distinct CDR3 sequences, 20% to 30% of them singletons. Hyperthyroidism patients were newly diagnosed, had disease duration under 2 months, and were aged 18 to 65 years. Together with thyroid ultrasound, orbital computed tomography, serum thyroxine and TRAb, clinical symptoms were used for diagnoses. Study outcomes and limitations: Most thyroid clonotypes that were expanded above 0.001 also turned up in blood.

The V segment lost 0 bases and the J segment 0 bases; nucleotides outside the gene matches: 8. The CDR3 has 18 amino acids. This clonotype has at least ten counts. Its antigen is unknown. Sample: blood. The gene calls are TRBV12-3 or TRBV12-4 and TRBJ2-3, with TRBD2 identical over 8 bases. The receptor comes from a man aged 45-65 years with Graves' hyperthyroidism. CDR3 amino acids: CASSLAVTSDTSTDTQYF. The CDR3 region has the DNA TGTGCCAGCAGTTTAGCGGTGACTAGCGATACTAGCACAGATACGCAGTATTTT.